This T cell receptor beta chain was obtained from a study of blood T cell repertoires in COVID-19. The table came from immunoSEQ multiplex PCR; TCRdb's copy has only in-frame clones and leaves some out. Of 150,000 to 200,000 clones listed, approximately 80% are singletons. The TCR originated in a woman of 80 years or more with active or convalescent COVID-19. The sequenced material came from peripheral blood.

Here the CDR3 reads CASSPSGNTIYF. CDR3 DNA sequence: TGTGCCAGCAGCCCCTCCGGAAACACCATATATTTT. The genes are TRBV3-1 (or the pseudogene TRBV3-2) and TRBJ1-3, with D unclear. V was trimmed by 4 bases and J by 4 bases, leaving 5 bases between them. Germline lookup yields CDR1 LGHDT and CDR2 YNNKEL (reference sequence). The CDR3 sequence is 12 residues long.